What follows are 27 T cell receptor beta chains derived from one specimen sequenced in a study of T-cell memory formation after mild COVID-19. TCRdb reprocessed the 5' RACE reads with MiXCR, giving one entry per CDR3 protein. The sample holds about 270,000 distinct CDR3 sequences; 15% to 20% are singletons and the top ten take roughly 20%. Sequencing was done on a sample of PBMCs or a T cell subset sorted from them (not recorded which). All receptors derive from a man aged 18-30 years who had mild COVID-19 (a few samples of this study predate the infection). Cell type and time point are not known.

This chain connects TRBV7-2 to TRBJ2-7; D tentatively fits TRBD1 or TRBD2 (6 bases each). The CDR3 spans 16 residues. CDR1 is SGHTA and CDR2 is FQGNSA in the germline V gene. Trimming took off 1 base at V and 0 bases at J, with 13 bases between the two ends. The CDR3 protein is CASSLVGGPSSYEQYF. The CDR3 DNA reads as TGTGCCAGCAGCTTAGTTGGGGGGCCAAGCTCCTACGAGCAGTACTTC. Supplemented by reference TRBV7-2 and TRBJ2-7, the full variable domain reads GAGVSQSPSNKVTEKGKDVELRCDPISGHTALYWYRQSLGQGLEFLIYFQGNSAPDKSGLPSDRFSAERTGGSVSTLTIQRTQQEDSAVYLCASSLVGGPSSYEQYFGPGTRLTVT.

The V call is TRBV12-3 or TRBV12-4, the J call TRBJ2-4; 8 bases align to TRBD1. CDR3 length: 13 residues. The J segment lost 8 bases and the V segment lost 5 bases, leaving 5 bases of the junction unmatched. The CDR3 sequence: CASSGQGGDIQYF. The CDR3 DNA reads TGTGCCAGCAGTGGACAGGGCGGGGACATTCAGTACTTC.

This clonotype was seen a few times. The chain links TRBV18 to TRBJ2-7; 8 positions agree with TRBD1. CDR1 and CDR2 from the germline V gene are KGHSH and LQKENI. The CDR3 covers 16 residues. The junction had 10 bases not matched to a gene; V was cut back by 6 bases and J by 0 bases. Written as DNA, the CDR3 is TGTGCCAGCTCCCGGGGGACAGGTCAAAGCTCCTACGAGCAGTACGTC. Translated: CASSRGTGQSSYEQYV.

This chain connects TRBV9 to TRBJ1-5, with 8 bases fitting TRBD1. CDR3 length: 15 amino acids. V dropped 1 base and J dropped 7; count of bases not matched to a gene: 7. The germline gives CDR1 SGDLS, CDR2 YYNGEE. The CDR3 loop reads CASSVQGAVGQPQHF. The CDR3 coding sequence is TGTGCCAGCAGCGTACAGGGGGCGGTCGGGCAGCCCCAGCATTTT.

The chain combines TRBV5-5 with TRBJ2-3; the D gene is possibly TRBD1 (5 bases). The CDR3 is made up of 15 amino acids. Per the germline V gene, CDR1 is SGHKS and CDR2 is YYEKEE (reference sequence). The V gene lost 0 bases and the J gene lost 1 base, with 9 bases spanning the gap. The CDR3 DNA sequence: TGTGCCAGCAGCTTGGGCAGGGTAGGCACAGATACGCAGTATTTT. It is translated as CASSLGRVGTDTQYF.

This clonotype was recorded at least ten times. V and J are TRBV28 and TRBJ1-4, with TRBD1 matching over 7 bases. Per germline, CDR1 MDHEN and CDR2 SYDVKM. The junction had 12 bases not matched to a gene; V was cut back by 2 bases and J by 3 bases. This CDR3 is 18 amino acids long. The CDR3, as DNA: TGTGCCAGCAGTTTACCCGGGACAGCTCCCAATGCTAATGAAAAACTGTTTTTT. Translation: CASSLPGTAPNANEKLFF.

This clonotype was detected many times. The V gene is TRBV4-2, the J gene TRBJ2-7, with D perhaps matching TRBD1 (6 bases). Germline V gene sequence: CDR1 LGHNA, CDR2 YNFKEQ. Between the trimmed V and J ends, which lost 0 bases and 3 bases, there was a span of 15 bases. The CDR3 extends over 16 amino acids. The CDR3, as DNA: TGTGCCAGCAGCCAAGATTTGACAGGCCCCCTCTACGAGCAGTACTTC. Translation gives CASSQDLTGPLYEQYF.

This clonotype showed up many times. The genes are TRBV5-1 and TRBJ2-1, with TRBD1 matching over 7 bases. Germline assignment: CDR1 SGHRS and CDR2 YFSETQ. This CDR3 is built from 13 residues. J was trimmed by 3 bases and V by 4 bases; bases with no gene match: 1. The CDR3 sequence: CASSRDSYNEQFF. CDR3 nucleotide sequence: TGCGCCAGCAGCCGGGACAGCTACAATGAGCAGTTCTTC.

The chain links TRBV20-1 to TRBJ2-3; 12 nucleotides line up with TRBD2. This CDR3 contains 15 residues. The V segment lost 5 bases and the J segment 2 bases; nucleotides outside the gene matches: 5. CDR1 DFQATT and CDR2 SNEGSKA come from the germline V gene (reference sequence). The CDR3 loop reads CSALTSGGYTDTQYF. The CDR3 DNA reads TGCAGTGCTCTGACTAGCGGGGGATACACAGATACGCAGTATTTT.

This clonotype was observed a handful of times. The chain is built from TRBV7-9 and TRBJ2-3, with D maybe TRBD1 (6 bases). Trimming cost V 5 bases and J 4 bases, with 22 bases left between them. Germline CDR1 SEHNR, CDR2 FQNEAQ (reference sequence). This CDR3 contains 17 residues. The CDR3 bases are TGTGCCAGCAGCCTTGATGGGTACAGGGCCTTCCCAGATACGCAGTATTTT. The encoded protein is CASSLDGYRAFPDTQYF.

The chain carries TRBV7-2 and TRBJ2-3; maybe TRBD1 (5 bases). Germline-derived CDR1 and CDR2 are SGHTA and FQGNSA. Deletions cut 3 bases from V and 3 bases from J, with 13 bases between. The CDR3 has 15 residues. DNA of the CDR3: TGTGCCAGCAGCTTCAGGGCCTCCTCGACAGATACGCAGTATTTT. This sequence encodes CASSFRASSTDTQYF. Based on the CDR3 plus reference TRBV7-2 and TRBJ2-3, the full variable domain is GAGVSQSPSNKVTEKGKDVELRCDPISGHTALYWYRQSLGQGLEFLIYFQGNSAPDKSGLPSDRFSAERTGGSVSTLTIQRTQQEDSAVYLCASSFRASSTDTQYFGPGTRLTVL.

This clonotype was seen a handful of times. The rearrangement uses TRBV15 and TRBJ1-5; tentatively, D is TRBD1 (6 bases). Germline V gives CDR1 LNHNV, CDR2 YYDKDF (reference sequence). CDR3 size: 17 residues. Deletions cut 5 bases from V and 0 bases from J, with 17 bases between. The CDR3 reads CATSGLGGAYSNQPQHF. The CDR3 DNA reads as TGTGCCACCAGCGGGCTTGGGGGCGCGTATAGCAATCAGCCCCAGCATTTT.

This clonotype has more than one count but fewer than ten. The rearrangement links TRBV7-2 to TRBJ1-1; D unclear. The CDR3 consists of 12 residues. The V end lost 5 bases, the J end lost 3 bases, and 7 bases lay between the germline ends. CDR1 and CDR2 from the germline V gene are SGHTA and FQGNSA. The CDR3 spells CASSKAHTEAFF. DNA of the CDR3: TGTGCCAGCAGCAAGGCGCACACTGAAGCTTTCTTT.

This clonotype was counted between two and nine times. The rearrangement joins TRBV20-1 to TRBJ1-5; 10 nucleotides match TRBD1. The length of the CDR3 is 14 residues. J lost 5 bases, V lost 3 bases, and 4 bases had no gene match. In germline, CDR1 is DFQATT, CDR2 SNEGSKA (reference sequence). CDR3 protein: CSASGTGEDQPQHF. The CDR3 DNA sequence: TGCAGTGCTAGTGGGACAGGGGAAGATCAGCCCCAGCATTTT.

The J gene is TRBJ1-6, the V gene TRBV6-5; D is ambiguous. CDR3 size: 13 residues. Germline V gene lookup returns CDR1 MNHEY and CDR2 SVGAGI. Trimming took 6 bases from V and 7 from J, leaving 10 bases between them. CDR3 DNA: TGTGCCAGCAGCCAACCCGTAAATTCACCCCTCCACTTT. Translation gives CASSQPVNSPLHF.

The V gene is TRBV6-2 or TRBV6-3, the J gene TRBJ1-2, with 9 bases lining up with TRBD1. V was pared by 10 bases and J by 4 bases, with 7 bases of the junction left unmatched. There are 13 residues in the CDR3. Germline V lookup: CDR1 MNHEY, CDR2 SVGEGT. The CDR3 bases are TGTGCCATCTCCACGGGACAGGGCTATGGCTACACCTTC. It codes for CAISTGQGYGYTF.

This rearrangement joins TRBV6-5 to TRBJ1-3, with D possibly TRBD1 on 5 matching bases. Germline V CDR1 and CDR2: MNHEY, SVGAGI. V was trimmed by 7 bases and J by 4 bases, leaving 14 bases between them. The CDR3 runs 14 residues. The CDR3, as DNA: TGTGCCAGCATTAATTCGGGGACCGGAAACACCATATATTTT. It is translated as CASINSGTGNTIYF.

CDR3 DNA: TGCGCCAGCAGCCAAGATGGGCACGGCCTCGGGGAGCTGTTTTTT. Translating gives CASSQDGHGLGELFF. The gene calls are TRBV4-3 and TRBJ2-2; D not certain. Per germline, CDR1 LGHNA and CDR2 YSLEER. The length of the CDR3 is 15 residues. V was cut by 0 bases and J by 7 bases, with 12 bases left in between.

On this clonotype itself: One junction end does not reproduce the germline sequence, and a read error may be involved. The chain recombines TRBV7-9 with TRBJ2-7; TRBD2 agrees at 8 bases. The CDR3 sequence is 14 residues long. The germline V gene has CDR1 SEHNR and CDR2 FQNEAQ (reference sequence). CDR3 loop: CASRLAGNTYEQYF. The CDR3, as DNA: TGTGCCAGCAGGTTAGCGGGGAACACATACGAGCAGTACTTC.

Note on this clonotype: At one boundary the junction diverges from the germline segment, which might be a read error. The rearrangement links TRBV29-1 to TRBJ2-1; tentatively, D is TRBD1 (5 bases). The CDR3 spans 14 residues. Germline CDR1 and CDR2: SQVTM and ANQGSEA. This CDR3 is CSVPSGILYNEKFF. In DNA form, the CDR3 reads TGCAGCGTGCCCTCAGGGATACTTTACAATGAGAAGTTCTTC.

This chain links TRBV4-3 with TRBJ1-2; D may be TRBD1 (5 bases). The V end was cut by 0 bases, the J end by 1 base, with 9 bases between. Germline V gives CDR1 LGHNA, CDR2 YSLEER. This CDR3 spans 15 amino acids. DNA for the CDR3: TGCGCCAGCAGCCAAGAGGGGCAGAATAACTATGGCTACACCTTC. Amino acid sequence: CASSQEGQNNYGYTF.

As regards this clonotype: At one of its ends the junction is not consistent with the germline gene, which may arise from a read error. Here the CDR3 reads CDSSLDRVNEQFF. Here the CDR3 DNA reads TGTGACAGCAGCTTGGACAGGGTAAATGAGCAGTTCTTC. The chain joins TRBV12-3 or TRBV12-4 to TRBJ2-1; 8 nucleotides match TRBD1. The CDR3 length is 13 residues.

In its sample, this clonotype was seen many times. The gene calls are TRBV13 and TRBJ1-6; D remains ambiguous. The germline CDR1 and CDR2 sequences are PRHDT and FYEKMQ (reference sequence). V lost 3 bases and J lost 5, with 14 bases in between. The CDR3 contains 16 residues. The CDR3 loop reads CASSFRRRTHNSPLHF. The CDR3 DNA is TGTGCCAGCAGCTTCCGGAGGAGAACACATAATTCACCCCTCCACTTT.

V is TRBV20-1 and J is TRBJ2-3; D is unresolved. The V end lost 6 bases, the J end lost 7 bases, and 11 bases lay between the germline ends. CDR1 is DFQATT, CDR2 SNEGSKA, per germline (reference sequence). The CDR3 consists of 11 residues. CDR3 residues: CSAGRWHTQYF. DNA of the CDR3: TGCAGTGCCGGTCGGTGGCATACGCAGTATTTT.

The chain carries TRBV20-1 and TRBJ2-5; possibly TRBD1 or TRBD2 for D (5 bases each). With 6 bases removed from V and 2 bases from J, the gap between germline ends came to 16 bases. The CDR3 totals 14 residues. Germline CDR1 is DFQATT and CDR2 is SNEGSKA (reference sequence). CDR3 loop: CSAPQGVGQETQYF. The CDR3 bases are TGCAGTGCACCCCAGGGAGTAGGGCAAGAGACCCAGTACTTC.

V usage is TRBV4-1 and J usage is TRBJ2-2; weak D call: TRBD2 (5 bases). Trimming took off 4 bases at V and 7 bases at J, with 13 bases between the two ends. The CDR3 has 14 residues. Germline V gene sequence: CDR1 MGHRA, CDR2 YSYEKL. CDR3 loop: CASSPREGYGELFF. CDR3 nucleotides: TGCGCCAGCAGCCCCCGGGAAGGGTACGGGGAGCTGTTTTTT.

This chain uses TRBV27 with TRBJ1-1; D remains ambiguous. Trimming stripped 6 bases from V and 5 bases from J, with 13 bases between. The CDR3 consists of 13 residues. Germline V gene data show CDR1 as MNHEY and CDR2 as SMNVEV (reference sequence). DNA of the CDR3: TGTGCCAGCAGCCCAGTCCGGGGAACTGAAGCTTTCTTT. Residues: CASSPVRGTEAFF.